The entry that follows covers one T cell receptor beta chain sequence. What it binds is not known. This entry belongs to a study of T cell responses to AZD1222 COVID-19 vaccine. General study points: Reports say nearly half of spike-specific TCRs go after unmutated variant regions.

Libraries were prepared by immunoSEQ multiplex PCR; TCRdb keeps only in-frame clonotypes and omits some of them. The data hold 90,000 to 150,000 clones, with 85% to 90% observed a single time. The TCR was taken from an adult in good health. The source was peripheral blood, collected on day 0 of AZD1222 vaccination.

CDR3 bases: TGTGCCAGCAGTGACTATACGGGGGCTGGGGCTTTCTTT. Its protein product is CASSDYTGAGAFF. The rearrangement links TRBV25-1 to TRBJ1-1, with D possibly matching TRBD1 (6 bases). The V gene lost 3 bases and the J gene lost 11 bases, with 16 bases spanning the gap. Per germline, CDR1 MGHDK and CDR2 SYGVNS. The CDR3 contains 13 residues.